This T cell receptor beta chain was sequenced during a study of monozygotic twins with cystic fibrosis (dated by TCRdb to the early 2020s). With respect to the entire study: About 3.1 micrograms of fragmented DNA went through 15 PCR cycles to produce barcoded libraries. To assess genetic influence on V and J gene usage, the study compared TCR beta repertoires within and across 16 monozygotic twin pairs with cystic fibrosis. The cohort included ten female and six male twin pairs, mostly children and adolescents, aged about 2.0 to 40 years with a median of roughly 10 years. On the day of blood sampling, twins were ranked among under 1,100 cohort participants for weight-for-height and for FEVPerc (FEV1 disease centile). Data for three of the twin pairs had previously been reported in another context.

Following the manufacturer's instructions, TCR beta CDR3 regions were amplified by multiplex PCR with the immunoSEQ immune profiling system. Sequencing was performed on an Illumina NextSeq system. The paper's data handling went like this. The immunoSEQ Analyzer platform handled processing of the sequence data, and clonality was calculated by taking the square root of Simpson's index of productive rearrangements. V and J usage similarity was measured by Jensen-Shannon distance, and CDR3 generation probabilities were computed with OLGA. The researchers looked up shared CDR3 sequences in the immuneACCESS database (August 2020) and in VDJdb (December 2020). As stored in TCRdb, this immuneACCESS dataset retains in-frame rearrangements with V and J assigned. A fraction of the clones does not appear; measured against another copy, unresolved V genes explain less than half of the discrepancy, and the remainder lacks a known reason. V and J calls plus clone size are reproduced from that table; the DNA served to infer D and trimming. This sample comprises 36,000 or so clones, just over 90% of them detected only once. The ten most abundant clones make up 0.15% to 0.2% of the sample.

Broad study findings and their caveats: V gene usage was most similar to the co-twin for 13 of 16 pairs, and J usage for 8 of 16 pairs, suggesting genetic constraints. Sharing of nucleotide-identical clonotypes was significantly greater within monozygotic CF twin pairs than between unrelated CF individuals (P = 0.000026, Mann-Whitney). Only a small cohort was studied, and no association of shared CDR3 numbers with age, concordance or disease severity was found. Simpson clonality was found to be generally low (median approximately 0.0086), suggesting a naive-dominated repertoire, although higher clonality was observed in the most severely affected patients.

The CDR3 sequence holds 13 residues, the cysteine and phenylalanine included. CDR3 DNA only is kept here, 39 bases in frame from base 1. Between the V and J ends, shortened by 3 bases and 7 bases respectively, the junction contains 13 bases. In the germline V gene, CDR1 corresponds to SGHRS and CDR2 to YFSETQ. The twin pairs came from the European Cystic Fibrosis Twin and Sibling Study Cohort, a cohort that recruited patients from 150 to 200 CF clinics across 14 European countries. Both zygosity and CFTR genotype were checked in-house, and zygosity was tested with multiplex PCR across nine short tandem repeat loci. Peripheral blood was taken from each twin, and clinical parameters were recorded on the day of blood sampling. Phenol/chloroform extraction was used to isolate genomic DNA from peripheral blood cells, and the DNA was then kept in TE buffer at 4 degrees C. This clone appeared once. Its antigen remains unidentified. The record has no base qualities; no much larger clone is one base away.

This TCR came from a boy younger than 10 with cystic fibrosis. Sequenced: blood. The rearrangement combines TRBV5-1 with TRBJ1-1; matching of 6 bases hints at TRBD1 as the D gene. The CDR3 protein sequence reads: CASSSTGTGEAFF. In nucleotides, the sequence is TGCGCCAGCAGCTCCACAGGGACTGGTGAAGCTTTCTTT.